The clone carrying this T cell receptor (beta chain) has a count of ten or more. Beta-chain TCR CDR3 regions were amplified from RNA transcripts. First-round RT-PCR with HTBI primers preceded a second-round multiplex PCR. Each CDR3 protein gets one entry after TCRdb re-called the multiplex PCR reads with MiXCR. Among over 450,000 distinct CDR3 sequences, roughly an eighth were seen once, and the ten largest hold roughly 10%. The source of the sample is a study of Graves' ophthalmopathy and Graves' hyperthyroidism. The specimen sequenced was blood. The sequence was collected from a woman in her 30s with Graves' ophthalmopathy.

CDR3 coding DNA: TGTGCCATCAGTGATAACTGGACGGACGAGCAGTACTTC. It yields the protein CAISDNWTDEQYF. The rearrangement uses TRBV10-3 and TRBJ2-7; D not certain. The germline CDR1 and CDR2 sequences are ENHRY and SYGVKD. V lost 3 bases and J 5 bases, leaving 11 bases between the germline ends. The CDR3 length is 13 residues.